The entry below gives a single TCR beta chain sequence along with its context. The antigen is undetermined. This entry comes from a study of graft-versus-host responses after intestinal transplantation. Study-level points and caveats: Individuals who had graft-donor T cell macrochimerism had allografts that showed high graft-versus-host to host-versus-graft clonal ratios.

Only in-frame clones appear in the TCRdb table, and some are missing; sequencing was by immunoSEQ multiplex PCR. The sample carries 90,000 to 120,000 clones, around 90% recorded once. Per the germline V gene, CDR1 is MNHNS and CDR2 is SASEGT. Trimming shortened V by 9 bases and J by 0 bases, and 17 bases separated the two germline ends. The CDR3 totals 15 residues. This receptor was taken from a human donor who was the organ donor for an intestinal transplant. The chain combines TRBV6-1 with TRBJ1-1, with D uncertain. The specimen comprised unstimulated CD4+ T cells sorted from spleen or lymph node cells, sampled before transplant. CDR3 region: CASTLVPHMNTEAFF. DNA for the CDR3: TGTGCCAGTACGCTAGTTCCCCATATGAACACTGAAGCTTTCTTT.